The entry below gives a single TCR beta chain sequence along with its context. What antigen it recognizes has not been identified. Within one base of it there is no much larger clone, and no base qualities were kept. This entry is derived from a study of T cell responses to AZD1222 COVID-19 vaccine (dated by TCRdb to the early 2020s). For the study in its entirety: AZD1222 recipients given second doses at about 4 weeks or at about 12 weeks were pooled, since spike-specific TCR depth and breadth were not found to differ between the two schedules. A total of 230 or so trial participants underwent TCR sequencing, of whom around 200 received two doses of AZD1222 and about 25 received two doses of the MenACWY control vaccine. Trial participants were enrolled by age into subgroups of 18-55, 56-69 and 70-plus years, and about 150, 27 and 61 TCR-sequenced participants, respectively, were included in these subgroups. Results and caveats for the whole study, not just this receptor: Participants were mostly white British, with more females than males. The authors suggested clonal diversity may have been underestimated. In the small 56-69-year group, the increase in depth fell short of significance, most likely because of low power. Spike-specific TCR breadth and depth rose significantly after two AZD1222 doses compared with day 0 and with MenACWY recipients. Conclusions about previously exposed vaccinees are limited because only a handful of AZD1222 recipients were SARS-CoV-2 seropositive at baseline. Because no samples from the day 14 peak response were available, repertoires could be characterized only after the peak T cell response. CD4 TCRs associated with the vaccine covered the entire spike protein, and the dominant responses were in regions 160-218 and 743-854. Nearly half of unique spike-specific TCRs reportedly recognized epitopes outside regions mutated in the B.1.351 and B.1.1.7 variants.

The CDR3 regions of human TCRbeta chains were analyzed by immunosequencing. From the authors' description of their analysis: TCRs in the repertoires were matched against a reference library of SARS-CoV-2-specific TCRs that had been generated with the MIRA antigen-specificity platform. Breadth was defined as the fraction of unique TCRs that were SARS-CoV-2-associated, and depth was defined as the fraction of total T cells that were SARS-CoV-2-associated. Using the MIRA data, each spike-specific TCR was mapped to the spike region that the TCR reacts to and placed in a CD4 or CD8 class. Log10-transformed breadth and depth values were compared by one-way ANOVA with Sidak's multiple comparisons tests. This immuneACCESS table, as held by TCRdb, lists in-frame sequences with V and J called but not all clones. Of the missing ones, under half trace to an unresolved V gene in checked studies; the others have no known cause. Clonal size and the V and J genes are those of that table, whereas D and trimming came from the DNA. This sample lists around 140,000 clones; roughly 90% were detected once. The ten top clones hold about 1.5% of the sample.

Per the publication, the time point label means: baseline before first vaccination. Vaccinee samples were obtained from the UK trials COV001 and COV002, which included a single-blind randomized controlled phase 2/3 trial of AZD1222 (ChAdOx1 nCoV-19) in healthy adults. For TCRbeta chain sequencing, PBMC samples from trial participants were taken at day 0 and at day 28 after the second dose. From its cysteine to its phenylalanine, the CDR3 spans 10 amino acids. The CDR3 DNA has 30 bases and is translated from base 1. Deletion took 6 bases off V and 7 bases off J, with a span of 4 bases between the germline ends.

The sample consisted of peripheral blood, taken on day 0 of AZD1222 vaccination. This clonotype was obtained from an adult in good health. Recombination connected TRBV12-3 or TRBV12-4 to TRBJ2-1; the D gene cannot be named for sure. The base sequence is TGTGCCAGCAGCAAGAATGAGCAGTTCTTC. Its translation reads: CASSKNEQFF.